The entry below describes one TCR beta chain. No antigen is known for it. This specimen belongs to a study of cytomegalovirus exposure and HLA in healthy donors. Whole-study findings and limits: Roughly uniform depth of sequencing across donors was assumed in presence/absence analyses. TCR beta chains numbering 150 to 200 were designated cytomegalovirus-associated.

Primers included in the PCR were 60 Vbeta and 13 Jbeta primers. Per the authors' pipeline: In a later analysis, around 12 million of 75 million to 85 million unique beta chains occurred in at least two donors. The assay was immunoSEQ multiplex PCR, and TCRdb's table has in-frame clones only and misses some. That table furnishes V, J and clone size, whereas the DNA furnished D and trimming. The sample includes 310,000 or so clones, over 85% of them seen just once. What was sequenced was PBMCs. The origin of this receptor is a woman younger than 35 in good health and CMV-seronegative.

CDR3 in amino acids: CASSQEARTTGGEAFF. The DNA for the CDR3 is TGCGCCAGCAGCCAAGAAGCCAGGACCACAGGGGGTGAAGCTTTCTTT. The chain carries TRBV4-1 and TRBJ1-1, with 8 bases aligning to TRBD1. Germline V gene lookup returns CDR1 MGHRA and CDR2 YSYEKL. The CDR3 extends over 16 amino acids. J gave up 7 bases and V 0 bases, and 10 bases lay outside the gene matches.